Reported below is one TCR beta chain. Its matching antigen is unknown. This sequence may be a read error, since a much larger clone differs from it by one base. Amplification of TCR alpha and beta CDR3 regions from RNA used iRepertoire nested multiplex PCR. TCRdb passed the multiplex PCR reads through MiXCR, listing each CDR3 protein once. The table includes around 390,000 distinct CDR3 sequences, about two fifths detected once. These data come from a study of glioma-infiltrating T cells. Overall study results and limits: Gliomas, especially low-grade, showed above-expected tissue-blood divergence; non-neoplastic patients showed below.

Between the trimmed V and J ends, which lost 2 bases and 0 bases, there was a span of 14 bases. Germline CDR1 is MDHEN and CDR2 is SYDVKM. The CDR3 length is 16 residues. This clonotype was sampled from a human donor with low-grade glioma or glioblastoma, undergoing nonglioma brain surgery, or in good health (not recorded which). The sequenced material came from glioma tissue, nonneoplastic brain tissue, or PBMCs (not recorded which). V gene TRBV28 combines with J gene TRBJ2-7; D unresolved. The CDR3 loop reads CASSLGAMAPSYEQYF. CDR3 sequence (DNA): TGTGCCAGCAGTTTAGGCGCCATGGCCCCCTCCTACGAGCAGTACTTC.